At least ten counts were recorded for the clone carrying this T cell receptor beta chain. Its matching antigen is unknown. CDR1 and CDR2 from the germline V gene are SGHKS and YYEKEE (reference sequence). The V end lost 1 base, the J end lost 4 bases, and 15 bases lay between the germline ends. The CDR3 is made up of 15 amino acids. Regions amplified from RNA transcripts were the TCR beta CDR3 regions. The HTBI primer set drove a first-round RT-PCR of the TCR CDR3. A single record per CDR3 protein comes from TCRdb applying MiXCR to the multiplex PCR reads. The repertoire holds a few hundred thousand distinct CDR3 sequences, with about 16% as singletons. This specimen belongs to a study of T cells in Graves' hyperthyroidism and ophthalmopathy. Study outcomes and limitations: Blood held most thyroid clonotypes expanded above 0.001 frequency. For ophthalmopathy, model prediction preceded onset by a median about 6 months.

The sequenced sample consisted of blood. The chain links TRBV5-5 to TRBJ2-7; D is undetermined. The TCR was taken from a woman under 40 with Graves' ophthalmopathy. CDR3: CASSLSPAVSYEQYF. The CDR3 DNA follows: TGTGCCAGCAGCTTGTCCCCAGCCGTCTCGTACGAGCAGTACTTC.